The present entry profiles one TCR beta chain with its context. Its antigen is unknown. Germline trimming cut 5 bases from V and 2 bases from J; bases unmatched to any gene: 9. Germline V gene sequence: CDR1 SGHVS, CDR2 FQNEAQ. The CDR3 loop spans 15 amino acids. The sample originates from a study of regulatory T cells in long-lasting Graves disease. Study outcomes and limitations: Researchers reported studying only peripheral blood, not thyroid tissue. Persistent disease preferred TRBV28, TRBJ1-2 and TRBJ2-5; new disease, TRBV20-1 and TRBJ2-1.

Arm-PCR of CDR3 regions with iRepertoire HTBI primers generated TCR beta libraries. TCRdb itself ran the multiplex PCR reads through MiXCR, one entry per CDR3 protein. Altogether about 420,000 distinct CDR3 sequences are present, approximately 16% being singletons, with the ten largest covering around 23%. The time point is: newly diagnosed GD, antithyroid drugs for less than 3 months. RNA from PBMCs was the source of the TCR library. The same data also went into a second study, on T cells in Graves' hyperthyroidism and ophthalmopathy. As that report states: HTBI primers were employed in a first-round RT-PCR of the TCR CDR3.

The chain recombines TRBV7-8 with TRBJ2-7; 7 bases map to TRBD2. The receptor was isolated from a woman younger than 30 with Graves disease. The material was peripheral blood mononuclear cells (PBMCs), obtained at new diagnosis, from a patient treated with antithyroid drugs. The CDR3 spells CASSRGASGTYEQYF. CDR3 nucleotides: TGTGCCAGCAGCCGCGGAGCTAGCGGTACCTACGAGCAGTACTTC.